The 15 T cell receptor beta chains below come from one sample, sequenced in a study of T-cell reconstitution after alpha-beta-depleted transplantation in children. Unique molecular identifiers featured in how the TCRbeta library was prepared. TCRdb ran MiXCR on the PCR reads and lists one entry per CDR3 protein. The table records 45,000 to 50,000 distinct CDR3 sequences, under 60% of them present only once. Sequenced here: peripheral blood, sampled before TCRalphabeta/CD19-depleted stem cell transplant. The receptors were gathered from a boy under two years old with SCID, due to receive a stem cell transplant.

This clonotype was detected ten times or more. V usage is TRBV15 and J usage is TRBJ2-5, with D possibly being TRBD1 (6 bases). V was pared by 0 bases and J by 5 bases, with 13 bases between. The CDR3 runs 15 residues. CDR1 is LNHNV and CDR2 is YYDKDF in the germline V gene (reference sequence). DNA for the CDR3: TGTGCCACCAGCAGAGAAGCTGGGGGCGGGGAGACCCAGTACTTC. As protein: CATSREAGGGETQYF.

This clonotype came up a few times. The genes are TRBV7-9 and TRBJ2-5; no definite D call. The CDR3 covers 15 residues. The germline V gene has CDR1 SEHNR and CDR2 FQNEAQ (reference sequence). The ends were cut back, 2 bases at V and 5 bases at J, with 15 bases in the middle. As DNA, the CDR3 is TGTGCCAGCAGCTTATCCGGGTCCACCGGGGAGACCCAGTACTTC. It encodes CASSLSGSTGETQYF.

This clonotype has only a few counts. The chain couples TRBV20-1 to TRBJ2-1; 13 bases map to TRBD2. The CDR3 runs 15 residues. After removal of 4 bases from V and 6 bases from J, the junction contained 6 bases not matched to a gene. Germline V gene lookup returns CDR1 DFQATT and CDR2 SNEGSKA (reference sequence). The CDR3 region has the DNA TGCAGTGCTACTAAACGGACTAGCGGGGGCAATGAGCAGTTCTTC. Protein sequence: CSATKRTSGGNEQFF.

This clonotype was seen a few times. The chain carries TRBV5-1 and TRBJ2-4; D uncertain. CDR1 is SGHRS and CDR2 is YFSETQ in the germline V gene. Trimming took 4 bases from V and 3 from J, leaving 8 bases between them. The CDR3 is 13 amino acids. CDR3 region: CASSRDGKNIQYF. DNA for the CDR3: TGCGCCAGCAGCCGTGACGGCAAAAACATTCAGTACTTC.

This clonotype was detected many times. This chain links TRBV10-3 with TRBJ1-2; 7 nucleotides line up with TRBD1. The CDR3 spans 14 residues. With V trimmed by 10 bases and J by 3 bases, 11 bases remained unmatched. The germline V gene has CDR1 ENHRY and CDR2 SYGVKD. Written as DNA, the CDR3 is TGTGCCACTAAAGGGGAACAGGGGTACTATGGCTACACCTTC. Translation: CATKGEQGYYGYTF.

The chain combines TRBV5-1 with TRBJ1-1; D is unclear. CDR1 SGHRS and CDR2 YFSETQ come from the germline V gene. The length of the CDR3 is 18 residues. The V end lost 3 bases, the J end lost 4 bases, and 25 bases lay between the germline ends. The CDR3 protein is CASSSIPRSQSLTTEAFF. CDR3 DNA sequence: TGCGCCAGCAGCTCGATACCCAGGAGTCAAAGTCTGACCACTGAAGCTTTCTTT.

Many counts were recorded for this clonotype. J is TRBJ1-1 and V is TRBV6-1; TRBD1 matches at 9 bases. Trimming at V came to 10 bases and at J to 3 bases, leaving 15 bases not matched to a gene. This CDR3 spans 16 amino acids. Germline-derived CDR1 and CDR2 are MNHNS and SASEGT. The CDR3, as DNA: TGTGCCATCTGGGACAGGGATAGGAGTTGGGACACTGAAGCTTTCTTT. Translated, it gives CAIWDRDRSWDTEAFF.

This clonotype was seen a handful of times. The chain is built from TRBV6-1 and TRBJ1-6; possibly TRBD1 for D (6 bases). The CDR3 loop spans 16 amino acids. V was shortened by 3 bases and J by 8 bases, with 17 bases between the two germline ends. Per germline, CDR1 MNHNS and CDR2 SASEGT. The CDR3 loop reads CASSESSGEGHSPLHF. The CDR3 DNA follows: TGTGCCAGCAGTGAGAGTTCAGGGGAGGGCCATTCACCCCTCCACTTT.

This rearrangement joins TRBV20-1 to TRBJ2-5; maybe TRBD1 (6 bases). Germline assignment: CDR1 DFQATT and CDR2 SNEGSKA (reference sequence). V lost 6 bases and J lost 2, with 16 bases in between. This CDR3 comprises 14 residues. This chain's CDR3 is CSASPGHQQETQYF. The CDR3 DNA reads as TGCAGTGCCTCACCGGGACACCAACAAGAGACCCAGTACTTC.

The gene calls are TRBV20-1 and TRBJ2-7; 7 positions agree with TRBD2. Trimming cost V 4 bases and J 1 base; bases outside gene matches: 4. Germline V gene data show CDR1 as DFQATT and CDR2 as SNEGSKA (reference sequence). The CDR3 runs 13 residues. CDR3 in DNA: TGCAGTGCTATCGCGCGGGGGTCCTACGAGCAGTACTTC. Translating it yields CSAIARGSYEQYF.

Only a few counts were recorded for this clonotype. The DNA for the CDR3 is TGTGCCTCCCGGGGGAGCGGCGGGGGCAGCTCCTACAATGAGCAGTTCTTC. Encoded protein: CASRGSGGGSSYNEQFF. The chain is built from TRBV10-3 and TRBJ2-1; D perhaps matches TRBD2 (7 bases). Trimming shortened V by 11 bases and J by 0 bases, and 23 bases separated the two germline ends. The CDR3 extends over 17 amino acids. CDR1 is ENHRY and CDR2 is SYGVKD in the germline V gene.

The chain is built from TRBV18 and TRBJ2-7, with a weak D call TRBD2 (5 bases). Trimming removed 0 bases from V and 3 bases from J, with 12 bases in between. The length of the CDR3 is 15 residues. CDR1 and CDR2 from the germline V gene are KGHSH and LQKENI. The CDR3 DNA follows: TGTGCCAGCTCACCACCGGGTCCAGGAGGCTACGAGCAGTACTTC. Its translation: CASSPPGPGGYEQYF.

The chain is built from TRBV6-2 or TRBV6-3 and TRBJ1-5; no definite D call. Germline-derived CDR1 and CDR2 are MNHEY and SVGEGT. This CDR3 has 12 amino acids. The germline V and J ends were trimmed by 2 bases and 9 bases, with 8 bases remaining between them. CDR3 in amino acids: CASSYPDVPQHF. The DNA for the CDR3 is TGTGCCAGCAGTTACCCGGATGTGCCCCAGCATTTT.

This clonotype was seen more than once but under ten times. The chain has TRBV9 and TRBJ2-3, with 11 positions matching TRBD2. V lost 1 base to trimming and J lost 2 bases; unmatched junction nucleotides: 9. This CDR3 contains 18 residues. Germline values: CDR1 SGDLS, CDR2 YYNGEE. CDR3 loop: CASSVISGGELHTDTQYF. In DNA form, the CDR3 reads TGTGCCAGCAGCGTAATTAGCGGGGGGGAGTTACACACAGATACGCAGTATTTT.

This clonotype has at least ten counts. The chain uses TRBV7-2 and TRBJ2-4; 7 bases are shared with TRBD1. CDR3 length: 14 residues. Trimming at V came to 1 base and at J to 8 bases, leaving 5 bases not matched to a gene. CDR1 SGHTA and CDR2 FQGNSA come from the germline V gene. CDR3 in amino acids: CASSLGQGVDIQYF. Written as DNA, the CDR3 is TGTGCCAGCAGCTTAGGGCAGGGGGTTGACATTCAGTACTTC.